This TCR beta chain was profiled in a study of cytomegalovirus exposure and HLA in healthy donors. Study information: An early release of data contained tens of millions of unique TCRs, which came from HLA-typed donors. General study findings and limits: TCR beta chains associated with HLA were, in a later analysis, more clonally expanded than equally common others. Researchers reported in a later analysis that common viral pathogens appeared linked to several top clusters. Roughly uniform depth of sequencing across donors was assumed in presence/absence analyses.

In germline, CDR1 is MNHEY, CDR2 SMNVEV (reference sequence). There are 16 residues in the CDR3. V lost 5 bases and J lost 1; bases outside the gene matches: 8. Worth noting for this clone: Its target is not known.

PCR amplification relied on 60 Vbeta primers (plus 13 Jbeta primers). Libraries were prepared by immunoSEQ multiplex PCR; TCRdb keeps only in-frame clonotypes and omits some of them. The data show some 78,000 clones, approximately 77% seen once. V gene TRBV27 combines with J gene TRBJ2-1; 7 nucleotides agree with TRBD2. The sequencing sample was made of PBMCs. This clonotype was sampled from a woman aged 40 to 50 in good health and CMV-seropositive. The CDR3 sequence is CASSLSWGGSYNEQFF. CDR3 coding DNA: TGTGCCAGCAGTCTCTCGTGGGGAGGGTCCTACAATGAGCAGTTCTTC.